The 14 T cell receptor beta chains below were found in one sample sequenced in a study of blood T cell repertoires in COVID-19. Libraries were prepared by immunoSEQ multiplex PCR; TCRdb keeps only in-frame clonotypes and omits some of them. The table has 250,000 or so clones, around 85% seen once. Sequenced sample: peripheral blood. Source of these receptors: a man aged 60 to 75 with acute or convalescent COVID-19.

The rearrangement uses TRBV27 and TRBJ1-1, with 10 nucleotides matching TRBD1. The CDR3 is 17 amino acids. Germline lookup yields CDR1 MNHEY and CDR2 SMNVEV (reference sequence). V was clipped by 4 bases and J by 4 bases; unmatched bases: 12. The CDR3 region has the DNA TGTGCCAGCAGTTCCCGGACAGGGGGGTTCCGGGGCACTGAAGCTTTCTTT. It yields the protein CASSSRTGGFRGTEAFF.

This clone was detected a few times. V is TRBV5-1 and J is TRBJ2-7, with D tentatively TRBD2 (5 bases). This CDR3 comprises 14 residues. Trimming shortened V by 3 bases and J by 2 bases, and 12 bases separated the two germline ends. Germline V gene sequence: CDR1 SGHRS, CDR2 YFSETQ. In nucleotides, the CDR3 is TGCGCCAGCAGCTCCACACTAGGGACCTACGAGCAGTACTTC. It specifies CASSSTLGTYEQYF.

The chain couples TRBV4-2 to TRBJ1-1; tentatively, D is TRBD1 (6 bases). This CDR3 region has 16 residues. From germline, CDR1 is LGHNA and CDR2 YNFKEQ. V was shortened by 0 bases and J by 4 bases, with 15 bases between the two germline ends. The chain's CDR3 is CASSQELNREGTEAFF. The CDR3 coding sequence is TGTGCCAGCAGCCAAGAATTAAACAGGGAAGGCACTGAAGCTTTCTTT.

The chain combines TRBV12-3 or TRBV12-4 with TRBJ1-2; D is unclear. V was trimmed by 6 bases and J by 4 bases, leaving 12 bases between them. The CDR3 loop spans 13 amino acids. The CDR3 nucleotides are TGTGCCAGCAGCTCAGTGGGGAGCTATGGCTACACCTTC. Its protein is CASSSVGSYGYTF.

The chain couples TRBV28 to TRBJ2-7; the D gene is possibly TRBD2 (6 bases). CDR1 MDHEN and CDR2 SYDVKM come from the germline V gene. The CDR3 consists of 14 residues. V was clipped by 3 bases and J by 3 bases, with 12 bases between them. The CDR3 loop reads CASSLAGPRYEQYF. CDR3 DNA sequence: TGTGCCAGCAGTTTGGCGGGACCGCGCTACGAGCAGTACTTC.

The rearrangement links TRBV5-1 to TRBJ2-3; 12 bases agree with TRBD2. Germline V gene data show CDR1 as SGHRS and CDR2 as YFSETQ. CDR3 length: 16 amino acids. J was trimmed by 6 bases and V by 2 bases; bases with no gene match: 7. This CDR3 is CASSLPGLAGGDTQYF. The DNA of the CDR3 is TGCGCCAGCAGCTTACCGGGACTAGCGGGCGGTGATACGCAGTATTTT.

The chain is built from TRBV6-6 and TRBJ1-2; TRBD1 might be the D (5 bases). This CDR3 has 17 residues. CDR1 and CDR2 from the germline V gene are MNHNY and SVGAGI (reference sequence). The germline V and J ends were trimmed by 5 bases and 8 bases, with 27 bases remaining between them. For the CDR3, the DNA is TGTGCCAGCAGTCGATCCGGACATGGTACCGGAGCCAGAGGCTACACCTTC. Protein sequence: CASSRSGHGTGARGYTF.

This sequence joins TRBV5-6 and TRBJ1-6, with D perhaps matching TRBD1 (5 bases). The CDR3 contains 16 residues. V was shortened by 2 bases and J by 10 bases, with 19 bases between the two germline ends. Looked up from germline, CDR1 is SGHDT and CDR2 is YYEEEE. DNA of the CDR3: TGTGCCAGCAGCTTAAAAGGACGGGGGGTCTGGTCACCCCTCCACTTT. Translation gives CASSLKGRGVWSPLHF.

CDR3: CASTAAAGTQYF. DNA for the CDR3: TGTGCCAGCACCGCGGCAGCGGGGACGCAGTATTTT. The V call is TRBV28, the J call TRBJ2-3, with 7 bases lining up with TRBD2. Germline V CDR1 and CDR2: MDHEN, SYDVKM. There are 12 residues in the CDR3. V shed 7 bases and J 9 bases; nucleotides not matched to a gene: 7.

This clone was seen just once. The V gene is TRBV24-1, the J gene TRBJ2-3; the D gene is possibly TRBD2 (6 bases). This CDR3 has 18 residues. Germline assignment: CDR1 KGHDR and CDR2 SFDVKD. Trimming cost V 3 bases and J 0 bases, with 18 bases left between them. The CDR3 sequence: CATSDPSDSGVSTDTQYF. The DNA of the CDR3 is TGTGCCACCAGTGATCCATCAGATAGCGGAGTGAGCACAGATACGCAGTATTTT.

This chain connects TRBV3-1 (or the pseudogene TRBV3-2) to TRBJ2-1; 10 bases agree with TRBD2. Unmatched junction bases numbered 4, after V lost 7 bases and J lost 4 bases. The germline gives CDR1 LGHDT, CDR2 YNNKEL (reference sequence). The CDR3 has 14 amino acids. The CDR3: CASTPSGSYNEQFF. The CDR3 nucleotides are TGTGCCAGCACCCCTAGCGGGAGTTACAATGAGCAGTTCTTC.

The chain employs TRBV6-5 and TRBJ2-1, with D possibly TRBD1 on 7 matching bases. Trimming removed 0 bases from V and 15 bases from J, with 15 bases in between. Germline V lookup: CDR1 MNHEY, CDR2 SVGAGI. This CDR3 spans 13 amino acids. CDR3 in amino acids: CASSYSGQGEVFF. CDR3 DNA sequence: TGTGCCAGCAGTTACTCAGGGCAGGGGGAGGTGTTCTTC.

This sequence joins TRBV5-1 and TRBJ1-1, with 7 positions matching TRBD1. Germline lookup yields CDR1 SGHRS and CDR2 YFSETQ. V gave up 4 bases and J gave up 3 bases; unmatched junction bases: 6. This CDR3 spans 14 amino acids. The CDR3 DNA reads as TGCGCCAGCAGCGTTGATACAGGGGACACTGAAGCTTTCTTT. Translation gives CASSVDTGDTEAFF.

CDR3 DNA: TGTGCCAGCTCAACCCTGGGACAGAGAAACACCGGGGAGCTGTTTTTT. It translates to CASSTLGQRNTGELFF. The V gene is TRBV18, the J gene TRBJ2-2; 7 positions match TRBD1. This CDR3 is 16 amino acids long. The trim removed 5 bases at V and 2 bases at J, leaving 8 bases unmatched. The germline V gene encodes CDR1 KGHSH and CDR2 LQKENI.